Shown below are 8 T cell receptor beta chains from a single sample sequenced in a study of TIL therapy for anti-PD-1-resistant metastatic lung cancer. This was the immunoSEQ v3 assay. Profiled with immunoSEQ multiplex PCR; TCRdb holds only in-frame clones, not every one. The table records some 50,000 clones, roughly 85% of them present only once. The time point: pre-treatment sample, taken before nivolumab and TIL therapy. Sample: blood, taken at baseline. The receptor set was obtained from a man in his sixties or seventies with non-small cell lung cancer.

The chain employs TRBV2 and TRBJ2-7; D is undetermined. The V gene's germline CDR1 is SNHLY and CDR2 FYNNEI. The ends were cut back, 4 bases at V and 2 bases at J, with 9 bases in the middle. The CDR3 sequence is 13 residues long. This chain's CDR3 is CASSGVRTYEQYF. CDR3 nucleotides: TGTGCCAGCAGTGGTGTCCGGACCTACGAGCAGTACTTC.

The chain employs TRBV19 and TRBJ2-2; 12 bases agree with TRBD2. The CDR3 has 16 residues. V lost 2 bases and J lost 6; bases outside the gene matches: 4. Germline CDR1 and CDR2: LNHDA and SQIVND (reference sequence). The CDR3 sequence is CASSILASGRAGELFF. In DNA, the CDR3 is TGTGCCAGTAGTATATTGGCTAGCGGGAGGGCCGGGGAGCTGTTTTTT.

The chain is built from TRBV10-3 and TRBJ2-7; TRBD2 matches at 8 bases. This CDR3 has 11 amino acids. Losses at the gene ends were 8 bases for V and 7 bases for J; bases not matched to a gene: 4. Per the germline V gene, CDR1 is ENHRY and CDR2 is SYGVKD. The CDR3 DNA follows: TGTGCCATCGGTCCGGGAGGGGAGCAGTACTTC. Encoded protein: CAIGPGGEQYF.

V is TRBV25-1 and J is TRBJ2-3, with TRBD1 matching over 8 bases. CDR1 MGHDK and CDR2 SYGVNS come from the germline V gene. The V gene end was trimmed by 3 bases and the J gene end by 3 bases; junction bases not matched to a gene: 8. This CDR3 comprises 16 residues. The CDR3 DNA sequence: TGTGCCAGCAGTGATGGCGGCGGGACAGGAACAGATACGCAGTATTTT. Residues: CASSDGGGTGTDTQYF.

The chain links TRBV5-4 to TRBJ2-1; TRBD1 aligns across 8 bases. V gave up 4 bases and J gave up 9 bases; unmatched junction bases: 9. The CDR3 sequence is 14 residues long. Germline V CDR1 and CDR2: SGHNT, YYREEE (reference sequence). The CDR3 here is CASSPRTGRAEQFF. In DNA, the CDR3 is TGTGCCAGCAGCCCAAGGACAGGGCGTGCTGAGCAGTTCTTC.

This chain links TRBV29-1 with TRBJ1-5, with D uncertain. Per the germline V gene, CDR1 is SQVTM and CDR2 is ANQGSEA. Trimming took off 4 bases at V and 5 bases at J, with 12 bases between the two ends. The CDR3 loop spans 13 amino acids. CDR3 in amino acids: CSVGEGSYQPQHF. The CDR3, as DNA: TGCAGCGTTGGAGAAGGCAGCTATCAGCCCCAGCATTTT.

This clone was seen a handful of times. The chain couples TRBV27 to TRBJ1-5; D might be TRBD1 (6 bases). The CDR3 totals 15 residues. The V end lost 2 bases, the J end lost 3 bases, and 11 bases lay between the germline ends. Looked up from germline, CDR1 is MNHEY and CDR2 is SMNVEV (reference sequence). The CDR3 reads CASSLGGGLNQPQHF. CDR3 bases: TGTGCCAGCAGTTTAGGAGGGGGGCTCAATCAGCCCCAGCATTTT.

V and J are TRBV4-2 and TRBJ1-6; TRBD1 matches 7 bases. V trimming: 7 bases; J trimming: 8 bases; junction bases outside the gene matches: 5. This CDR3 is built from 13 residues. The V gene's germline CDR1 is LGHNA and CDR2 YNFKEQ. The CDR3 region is CASTGDSYSPLHF. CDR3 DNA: TGTGCCAGCACTGGGGACAGCTATTCACCCCTCCACTTT.